This passage covers 25 T cell receptor beta chains from one sample sequenced in a study of shared clonotypes between healthy human individuals. CD8 cells classed as naive were CD45RO-negative and positively selected for CCR7, excluding terminally differentiated effector memory CD45RA+ cells. Only in-frame clones appear in the TCRdb table, and some are missing; sequencing was by immunoSEQ multiplex PCR. The sample consists of hundreds of thousands of clones, over 90% of them appearing once. Material for sequencing was naive CD8+ T cells sorted from blood. These receptors originate from a man between 25 and 39 years old in good health.

The V call is TRBV6-5, the J call TRBJ2-7, with D possibly TRBD2 on 6 matching bases. Trimming removed 4 bases from V and 6 bases from J, with 13 bases in between. This CDR3 has 13 amino acids. CDR1 is MNHEY, CDR2 SVGAGI, per germline. DNA of the CDR3: TGTGCCAGCAGTTCCGAAAGGGGAGGCGAGCAGTACTTC. Translating it yields CASSSERGGEQYF.

The chain has TRBV6-5 and TRBJ2-2, with D uncertain. This CDR3 comprises 14 residues. Between the trimmed V and J ends, which lost 2 bases and 7 bases, there was a span of 11 bases. Germline loops: CDR1 MNHEY, CDR2 SVGAGI. CDR3 loop: CASSYGPLGGELFF. The CDR3 region has the DNA TGTGCCAGCAGTTACGGCCCTTTGGGCGGGGAGCTGTTTTTT.

This chain joins TRBV25-1 and TRBJ2-5, with D perhaps given as TRBD1 or TRBD2 (6 bases each). Between the trimmed V and J ends, which lost 4 bases and 4 bases, there was a span of 22 bases. The V gene's germline CDR1 is MGHDK and CDR2 SYGVNS. The CDR3 sequence is 17 residues long. Here the CDR3 DNA reads TGTGCCAGCAGTGGAGTTATAGCGGACAGAGGCCCAGAGACCCAGTACTTC. Protein: CASSGVIADRGPETQYF.

The chain has TRBV29-1 and TRBJ2-7, with 11 nucleotides matching TRBD2. CDR3 length: 13 amino acids. Trimming at V came to 5 bases and at J to 4 bases, leaving 4 bases not matched to a gene. Germline CDR1 and CDR2: SQVTM and ANQGSEA. CDR3 residues: CSVRLAGIYEQYF. DNA of the CDR3: TGCAGCGTTAGACTAGCGGGGATATACGAGCAGTACTTC.

V is TRBV4-1 and J is TRBJ2-3, with 9 bases matching TRBD1. Trimming at V came to 4 bases and at J to 6 bases, leaving 5 bases not matched to a gene. The germline V gene encodes CDR1 MGHRA and CDR2 YSYEKL. The CDR3 is made up of 14 amino acids. CDR3 residues: CASSPGQGMDTQYF. CDR3 in DNA: TGCGCCAGCAGCCCTGGACAGGGGATGGATACGCAGTATTTT.

The rearrangement joins TRBV6-5 to TRBJ1-4, with TRBD1 matching over 10 bases. The CDR3 spans 13 residues. Germline-derived CDR1 and CDR2 are MNHEY and SVGAGI. After removal of 6 bases from V and 14 bases from J, the junction contained 9 bases not matched to a gene. The CDR3 DNA reads TGTGCCAGCAGAGGACAGGGGGGTAGGGCGCTGTTTTTT. This sequence encodes CASRGQGGRALFF.

The chain's CDR3 is CAWSSSGRATDISSGELFF. CDR3 nucleotides: TGTGCCTGGAGTTCTAGCGGGAGGGCCACGGACATTTCGTCCGGGGAGCTGTTTTTT. The genes are TRBV30 and TRBJ2-2; TRBD2 matches at 12 bases. This CDR3 comprises 19 residues. CDR1 is GTSNPN and CDR2 is SVGIG in the germline V gene (reference sequence). Trimming removed 2 bases from V and 6 bases from J; junction bases left unmatched: 16.

The gene calls are TRBV15 and TRBJ1-1; 7 positions match TRBD1. V lost 11 bases, J lost 0 bases, and 3 bases stayed unmatched. Germline-derived CDR1 and CDR2 are LNHNV and YYDKDF (reference sequence). CDR3 length equals 12 residues. CDR3 protein: CAAGQMNTEAFF. The CDR3 region has the DNA TGTGCCGCGGGACAGATGAACACTGAAGCTTTCTTT.

The rearrangement links TRBV5-1 to TRBJ2-1; 11 nucleotides line up with TRBD2. With 3 bases clipped from V and 0 bases from J, the junction kept 5 bases outside the gene matches. The CDR3 spans 17 residues. The germline gives CDR1 SGHRS, CDR2 YFSETQ. CDR3 amino acids: CASSSGLAGLSYNEQFF. The CDR3 DNA reads as TGCGCCAGCAGCTCAGGACTAGCGGGCCTCTCCTACAATGAGCAGTTCTTC.

The CDR3 loop is CASRGRQISNQPQHF. In DNA form, the CDR3 reads TGTGCCAGCAGGGGGAGGCAGATTAGCAATCAGCCCCAGCATTTT. The chain carries TRBV6-1 and TRBJ1-5, with no clear D. Per germline, CDR1 MNHNS and CDR2 SASEGT. CDR3 length: 15 residues. V dropped 6 bases and J dropped 0 bases, with 12 bases sitting between them.

The chain has TRBV7-8 and TRBJ1-5; D uncertain. Germline assignment: CDR1 SGHVS and CDR2 FQNEAQ. The CDR3 contains 16 residues. V was trimmed by 2 bases and J by 0 bases, leaving 11 bases between them. For the CDR3, the DNA is TGTGCCAGCAGCTTATGGGGAAAATATAGCAATCAGCCCCAGCATTTT. It codes for CASSLWGKYSNQPQHF.

CDR3 in amino acids: CASSFPSGNTGELFF. In DNA form, the CDR3 reads TGTGCCAGCAGCTTTCCTAGCGGGAACACCGGGGAGCTGTTTTTT. The chain links TRBV7-6 to TRBJ2-2; 7 nucleotides agree with TRBD2. Germline CDR1 and CDR2: SGHVS and FNYEAQ. The CDR3 has 15 amino acids. V was pared by 3 bases and J by 1 base, with 2 bases of the junction left unmatched.

About this clone: An end of the junction does not agree with germline; a read error may underlie this. This chain joins TRBV7-9 and TRBJ2-1, with 10 bases that match TRBD2. This CDR3 contains 16 residues. Germline V CDR1 and CDR2: SEHNR, FQNEAQ (reference sequence). The CDR3 reads CASSLALAGAYNEQFF. Here the CDR3 DNA reads TGTGCCAGCAGCCTAGCTCTAGCGGGAGCCTACAATGAGCAGTTCTTC.

Only one count was recorded for this clone. This chain links TRBV4-3 with TRBJ1-1, with D uncertain. The CDR3 is 16 amino acids. V shed 0 bases and J shed 1 base, with 12 bases lying between them. From germline, CDR1 is LGHNA and CDR2 YSLEER. The CDR3 is CASSQDLGVGNTEAFF. The DNA of the CDR3 is TGCGCCAGCAGCCAAGATCTCGGGGTGGGGAACACTGAAGCTTTCTTT.

In its sample, this clone was seen once. The chain couples TRBV28 to TRBJ2-7; no clear D. The germline CDR1 and CDR2 sequences are MDHEN and SYDVKM. CDR3 length: 16 amino acids. Trimming pared 6 bases from V and 2 bases from J, leaving 20 bases between. CDR3 sequence: CASSKHGQSPTYEQYF. The CDR3, as DNA: TGTGCCAGCAGCAAACACGGTCAGTCGCCCACCTACGAGCAGTACTTC.

V usage is TRBV7-2 and J usage is TRBJ2-2; 9 nucleotides line up with TRBD2. The CDR3 totals 15 residues. The germline V gene encodes CDR1 SGHTA and CDR2 FQGNSA. J lost 2 bases, V lost 6 bases, and 4 bases had no gene match. The CDR3 is CASSLGLANTGELFF. The CDR3 nucleotides read TGTGCCAGCAGTTTGGGACTAGCAAACACCGGGGAGCTGTTTTTT. Drawing the rest from reference TRBV7-2 and TRBJ2-2, the complete variable domain is GAGVSQSPSNKVTEKGKDVELRCDPISGHTALYWYRQSLGQGLEFLIYFQGNSAPDKSGLPSDRFSAERTGGSVSTLTIQRTQQEDSAVYLCASSLGLANTGELFFGEGSRLTVL.

This clone was seen a handful of times. The chain uses TRBV29-1 and TRBJ1-2, with D unclear. Trimming took 3 bases from V and 0 from J, leaving 5 bases between them. This CDR3 comprises 12 residues. Germline V CDR1 and CDR2: SQVTM, ANQGSEA. CDR3 sequence reads: CSVEAANYGYTF. The DNA of the CDR3 is TGCAGCGTTGAGGCCGCTAACTATGGCTACACCTTC.

This chain connects TRBV28 to TRBJ2-7, with D tentatively TRBD2 (6 bases). The CDR3 is 14 residues long. CDR1 MDHEN and CDR2 SYDVKM come from the germline V gene. V was trimmed by 6 bases and J by 2 bases, leaving 14 bases between them. CDR3 DNA: TGTGCCAGCAGCATTGGGACTCCACCCTACGAGCAGTACTTC. Translating it yields CASSIGTPPYEQYF. Filled out from reference TRBV28 and TRBJ2-7, the complete variable domain reads DVKVTQSSRYLVKRTGEKVFLECVQDMDHENMFWYRQDPGLGLRLIYFSYDVKMKEKGDIPEGYSVSREKKERFSLILESASTNQTSMYLCASSIGTPPYEQYFGPGTRLTVT.

This clone was detected a few times. The J gene is TRBJ1-1, the V gene TRBV28, with D possibly being TRBD1 (5 bases). The CDR3 is 15 amino acids. V lost 2 bases and J 0 bases, leaving 10 bases between the germline ends. Looked up from germline, CDR1 is MDHEN and CDR2 is SYDVKM. The CDR3 DNA sequence: TGTGCCAGCAGTTTAGGGGCCAGGATGAACACTGAAGCTTTCTTT. Protein product: CASSLGARMNTEAFF.

The chain carries TRBV12-5 and TRBJ2-5; TRBD2 might be the D (6 bases). The CDR3 has 12 amino acids. Germline lookup yields CDR1 LGHNT and CDR2 FRNRAP. V dropped 6 bases and J dropped 10 bases, with 15 bases sitting between them. This CDR3 reads CASGPHNGGQYF. CDR3 in DNA: TGTGCTAGTGGCCCTCATAACGGGGGCCAGTACTTC.

The V call is TRBV29-1, the J call TRBJ2-5; D ambiguous. The germline V and J ends were trimmed by 0 bases and 9 bases, with 5 bases remaining between them. Looked up from germline, CDR1 is SQVTM and CDR2 is ANQGSEA. CDR3 size: 10 residues. This CDR3 is CSVEEGAQYF. The CDR3 bases are TGCAGCGTTGAAGAGGGTGCCCAGTACTTC.

The rearrangement links TRBV6-5 to TRBJ2-2, with 9 bases identical to TRBD1. The V gene end was trimmed by 4 bases and the J gene end by 4 bases; junction bases not matched to a gene: 7. CDR3 size: 16 residues. The germline gives CDR1 MNHEY, CDR2 SVGAGI. The CDR3 DNA reads as TGTGCCAGCAGTTCACCAAAGACAGGGGGCACCGGGGAGCTGTTTTTT. It is translated as CASSSPKTGGTGELFF.

This sequence joins TRBV6-1 and TRBJ2-5; 7 bases match TRBD2. The J segment lost 5 bases and the V segment lost 3 bases, leaving 9 bases of the junction unmatched. The CDR3 is 15 amino acids. Germline V gives CDR1 MNHNS, CDR2 SASEGT. CDR3: CASSDRTGGRETQYF. Written as DNA, the CDR3 is TGTGCCAGCAGTGACAGGACGGGAGGTCGGGAGACCCAGTACTTC.

The chain employs TRBV7-9 and TRBJ2-7, with D possibly matching TRBD2 (6 bases). The CDR3 consists of 15 residues. Deletions cut 5 bases from V and 2 bases from J, with 16 bases between. Germline CDR1 reads SEHNR; CDR2 reads FQNEAQ (reference sequence). Here the CDR3 reads CASSPRAGRPYEQYF. CDR3 sequence (DNA): TGTGCCAGCAGCCCGAGGGCGGGGCGCCCCTACGAGCAGTACTTC. Supplemented by reference TRBV7-9 and TRBJ2-7, the full variable domain reads DTGVSQNPRHKITKRGQNVTFRCDPISEHNRLYWYRQTLGQGPEFLTYFQNEAQLEKSRLLSDRFSAERPKGSFSTLEIQRTEQGDSAMYLCASSPRAGRPYEQYFGPGTRLTVT.

This rearrangement joins TRBV27 to TRBJ2-1, with D perhaps given as TRBD1 or TRBD2 (5 bases each). CDR3 size: 17 residues. Trimming left V 3 bases short and J 0 bases short, with 15 bases between. CDR1 and CDR2 (germline): MNHEY, SMNVEV (reference sequence). Here the CDR3 reads CASSFGFGADSYNEQFF. The CDR3 DNA sequence: TGTGCCAGCAGTTTCGGCTTCGGGGCGGACTCCTACAATGAGCAGTTCTTC.